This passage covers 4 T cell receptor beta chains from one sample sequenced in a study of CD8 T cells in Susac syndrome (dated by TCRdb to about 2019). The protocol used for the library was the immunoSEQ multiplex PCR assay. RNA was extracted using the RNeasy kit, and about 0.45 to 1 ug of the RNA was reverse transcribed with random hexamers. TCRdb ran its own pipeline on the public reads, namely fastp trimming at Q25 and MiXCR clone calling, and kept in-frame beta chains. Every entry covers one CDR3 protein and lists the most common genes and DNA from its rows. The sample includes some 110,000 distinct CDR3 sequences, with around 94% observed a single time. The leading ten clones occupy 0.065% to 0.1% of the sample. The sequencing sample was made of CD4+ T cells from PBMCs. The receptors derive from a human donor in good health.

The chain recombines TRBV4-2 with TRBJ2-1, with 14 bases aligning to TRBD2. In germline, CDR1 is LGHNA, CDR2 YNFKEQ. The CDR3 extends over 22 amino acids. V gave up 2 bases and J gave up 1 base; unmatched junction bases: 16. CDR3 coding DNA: TGTGCCAGCAGCCAACCCCCCTGGACTAGCGGGAGGTCCGGAGGGTCCTACAATGAGCAGTTCTTC. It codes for CASSQPPWTSGRSGGSYNEQFF.

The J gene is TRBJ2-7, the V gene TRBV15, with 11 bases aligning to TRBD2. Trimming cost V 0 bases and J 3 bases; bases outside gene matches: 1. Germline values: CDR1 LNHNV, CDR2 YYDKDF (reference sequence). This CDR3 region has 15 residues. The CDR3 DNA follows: TGTGCCACCAGCAGAGAAGGACTAGCGGGCTACGAGCAGTACTTC. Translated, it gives CATSREGLAGYEQYF.

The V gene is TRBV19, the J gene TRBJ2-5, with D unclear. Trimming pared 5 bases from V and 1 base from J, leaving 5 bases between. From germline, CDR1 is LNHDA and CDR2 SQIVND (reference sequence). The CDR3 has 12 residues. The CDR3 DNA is TGTGCCAGTAGTGAAGGCCAAGAGACCCAGTACTTC. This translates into CASSEGQETQYF.

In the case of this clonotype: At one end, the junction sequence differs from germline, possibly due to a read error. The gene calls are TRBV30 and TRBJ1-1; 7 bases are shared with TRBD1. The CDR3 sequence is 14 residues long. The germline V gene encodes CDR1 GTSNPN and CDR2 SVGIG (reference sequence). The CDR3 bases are TGTACCTGGAGATTGACAGGGCTGAACACTGAAGCTTTCTTT. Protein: CTWRLTGLNTEAFF.